This T cell receptor beta chain was captured in a study of blood T cell repertoires in COVID-19. Turning to the study itself: The samples span acute and convalescent COVID-19 from the United States, Italy and Spain. PBMCs, B-cell-depleted T cells, or T cells were the source of the cDNA or gDNA that made up the material.

This CDR3 has 14 residues. V was cut by 6 bases and J by 4 bases, with 16 bases left in between. Germline-derived CDR1 and CDR2 are MNHEY and SVGAGI. All recovered Cohort 3 donors got two negative PCRs, got clearance, or saw symptom resolution. Authors' analysis steps: Reference gene primers were amplified, and this amplification served to estimate nucleated cell counts. Some clones are missing from TCRdb's copy, which holds only in-frame ones; the method was immunoSEQ multiplex PCR. The V and J calls and clone size are taken from that table; D and trimming were inferred from the DNA. The repertoire holds 200,000 or so clones, with 65% to 85% as singletons.

This clonotype was sampled from a man between 40 and 49 years old who had recovered from COVID-19. Sequenced sample: PBMCs or T cells enriched from blood (not recorded which). V gene TRBV6-5 combines with J gene TRBJ2-7; TRBD2 might be the D (7 bases). CDR3 region: CASRVGGTKYEQYF. The CDR3 DNA reads TGTGCCAGCAGGGTGGGGGGGACAAAATACGAGCAGTACTTC.